Listed here are 20 T cell receptor beta chains from one sample, sequenced in a study of cytomegalovirus exposure and HLA in healthy donors listed by TCRdb under 2017. Library prep was done by the immunoSEQ multiplex PCR assay. A mixture of 60 forward primers for TCR Vbeta segments and 13 reverse primers for TCR Jbeta segments was used in the multiplex PCR. Held by TCRdb, this immuneACCESS table contains in-frame sequences only and omits some clones. Under half of the omission traces to an unresolved V gene where checked; the cause of the rest is unknown. The sample table lists some 150,000 clones, about 79% of them with a count of one. The ten most abundant clones make up roughly 1.8% of the sample. The source material was PBMCs. The receptors here all came from a female donor in good health and CMV-seropositive.

The chain couples TRBV30 to TRBJ2-7; a weak D match, TRBD2 (7 bases). Germline CDR1 and CDR2: GTSNPN and SVGIG (reference sequence). Between the trimmed V and J ends, which lost 2 bases and 2 bases, there was a span of 16 bases. The CDR3 consists of 15 residues. CDR3 sequence: CAWSKGGAVAYEQYF. The CDR3 DNA follows: TGTGCCTGGAGTAAGGGGGGGGCGGTGGCCTACGAGCAGTACTTC. Drawing the rest from reference TRBV30 and TRBJ2-7, the complete variable domain is SQTIHQWPATLVQPVGSPLSLECTVEGTSNPNLYWYRQAAGRGLQLLFYSVGIGQISSEVPQNLSASRPQDRQFILSSKKLLLSDSGFYLCAWSKGGAVAYEQYFGPGTRLTVT.

As DNA, the CDR3 is TGTGCCAGCAGCCAAACGTATAGTGGGGAGCTGTTTTTT. Translated: CASSQTYSGELFF. The rearrangement uses TRBV11-2 and TRBJ2-2; D is ambiguous. Trimming removed 5 bases from V and 8 bases from J, with 12 bases in between. Germline loops: CDR1 SGHAT, CDR2 FQNNGV. This CDR3 contains 13 residues.

The rearrangement links TRBV5-1 to TRBJ2-7, with D uncertain. Germline CDR1 SGHRS, CDR2 YFSETQ. The CDR3 runs to 18 residues. V lost 0 bases, J lost 2 bases, and 21 bases lay in between. CDR3 residues: CASSLGAPAGKYTYEQYF. The CDR3 DNA follows: TGCGCCAGCAGCTTGGGGGCTCCGGCAGGTAAGTACACCTACGAGCAGTACTTC.

J is TRBJ1-2 and V is TRBV30; possibly TRBD1 for D (6 bases). V gave up 5 bases and J gave up 3 bases, with 10 bases separating them. Germline V gene sequence: CDR1 GTSNPN, CDR2 SVGIG (reference sequence). The CDR3 has 12 residues. The CDR3 coding sequence is TGTGCCTGGGACACAGGGTACTATGGCTACACCTTC. The encoded protein is CAWDTGYYGYTF.

The chain couples TRBV10-1 to TRBJ1-3, with D uncertain. Germline lookup yields CDR1 WNHNN and CDR2 SYGVQD (reference sequence). Trimming cost V 2 bases and J 6 bases, with 17 bases left between them. This CDR3 comprises 16 residues. CDR3 in amino acids: CASSEPWTGNQNTIYF. The CDR3 DNA follows: TGCGCCAGCAGTGAGCCCTGGACGGGGAACCAAAACACCATATATTTT.

The genes are TRBV7-3 and TRBJ1-1, with 8 bases aligning to TRBD1. With V trimmed by 5 bases and J by 7 bases, 15 bases remained unmatched. Germline V gene lookup returns CDR1 SGHTA and CDR2 FQGTGA. The CDR3 is 16 residues long. CDR3 in DNA: TGTGCCAGCAGCCATCTCAGAGACAGGGGTAGTAGTGAAGCTTTCTTT. Its translation: CASSHLRDRGSSEAFF.

The chain uses TRBV2 and TRBJ1-1, with TRBD1 identical over 7 bases. Unmatched junction bases numbered 2, after V lost 4 bases and J lost 6 bases. The CDR3 sequence is 12 residues long. Germline V CDR1 and CDR2: SNHLY, FYNNEI. In nucleotides, the CDR3 is TGTGCCAGCAGTGTGCAGGGGGCTGAAGCTTTCTTT. Amino acid sequence: CASSVQGAEAFF.

The chain has TRBV11-2 and TRBJ1-3; D is perhaps TRBD1 (5 bases). Trimming removed 7 bases at V and 5 bases at J, with 21 bases between. This CDR3 has 16 residues. The germline CDR1 and CDR2 sequences are SGHAT and FQNNGV. As DNA, the CDR3 is TGTGCCAGCAAATTGGGGCCCCAGCTCTTTAGAAACACCATATATTTT. It encodes CASKLGPQLFRNTIYF. The variable domain in full, completed from reference TRBV11-2 and TRBJ1-3, reads EAGVAQSPRYKIIEKRQSVAFWCNPISGHATLYWYQQILGQGPKLLIQFQNNGVVDDSQLPKDRFSAERLKGVDSTLKIQPAKLEDSAVYLCASKLGPQLFRNTIYFGEGSWLTVV.

This chain links TRBV18 with TRBJ1-2; TRBD1 matches at 7 bases. Germline values: CDR1 KGHSH, CDR2 LQKENI. The CDR3 is made up of 14 amino acids. Trimming removed 3 bases from V and 8 bases from J; junction bases left unmatched: 9. CDR3 in amino acids: CASSPTGLAGGYTF. CDR3 coding DNA: TGTGCCAGCTCACCGACAGGGCTGGCTGGGGGCTACACCTTC.

This clone was seen a single time. The rearrangement uses TRBV6-5 and TRBJ2-7; TRBD1 matches 10 bases. V lost 7 bases to trimming and J lost 3 bases; unmatched junction nucleotides: 6. The germline gives CDR1 MNHEY, CDR2 SVGAGI. The CDR3 runs 14 residues. The CDR3 loop reads CASTPGQGFYEQYF. The CDR3, as DNA: TGTGCCAGCACACCGGGACAGGGGTTCTACGAGCAGTACTTC.

This clone was seen only once. CDR3 residues: CASSFRTGQGGNEQFF. In nucleotides, the CDR3 is TGTGCCAGCAGTTTTCGAACGGGACAGGGCGGAAATGAGCAGTTCTTC. The gene calls are TRBV6-5 and TRBJ2-1; 9 nucleotides agree with TRBD1. CDR1 is MNHEY, CDR2 SVGAGI, per germline. The CDR3 extends over 16 amino acids. V trimming: 4 bases; J trimming: 7 bases; junction bases outside the gene matches: 11.

The chain joins TRBV28 to TRBJ2-5; 13 nucleotides agree with TRBD2. Trimming took 6 bases from V and 0 from J; bases not matched to a gene: 1. The germline CDR1 and CDR2 sequences are MDHEN and SYDVKM. CDR3 size: 15 residues. Here the CDR3 DNA reads TGTGCCAGCAGACTAGCGGGGGGGGACCAAGAGACCCAGTACTTC. This sequence encodes CASRLAGGDQETQYF. The entire variable domain, with the rest obtained from reference TRBV28 and TRBJ2-5, is as follows: DVKVTQSSRYLVKRTGEKVFLECVQDMDHENMFWYRQDPGLGLRLIYFSYDVKMKEKGDIPEGYSVSREKKERFSLILESASTNQTSMYLCASRLAGGDQETQYFGPGTRLLVL.

This chain joins TRBV7-3 and TRBJ2-7, with TRBD1 identical over 11 bases. The length of the CDR3 is 16 residues. Germline values: CDR1 SGHTA, CDR2 FQGTGA. The V gene end was trimmed by 5 bases and the J gene end by 0 bases; junction bases not matched to a gene: 6. The CDR3 is CASSPAGTGGSYEQYF. The CDR3 DNA reads TGTGCCAGCAGCCCCGCCGGGACAGGGGGCTCCTACGAGCAGTACTTC.

The chain joins TRBV29-1 to TRBJ2-7; 9 nucleotides agree with TRBD1. CDR3 length equals 14 residues. Germline-derived CDR1 and CDR2 are SQVTM and ANQGSEA. With 8 bases clipped from V and 6 bases from J, the junction kept 14 bases outside the gene matches. The CDR3 reads CSFLGTGLVGEQYF. The CDR3 nucleotides read TGCAGCTTTTTGGGGACAGGGTTGGTTGGCGAGCAGTACTTC.

This chain uses TRBV18 with TRBJ2-4; 12 bases align to TRBD1. V gave up 3 bases and J gave up 6 bases; unmatched junction bases: 3. The CDR3 runs 15 residues. The germline V gene encodes CDR1 KGHSH and CDR2 LQKENI. CDR3 loop: CASSPGQGARNIQYF. In nucleotides, the CDR3 is TGTGCCAGCTCACCGGGACAGGGGGCTCGAAACATTCAGTACTTC.

The rearrangement joins TRBV7-9 to TRBJ1-1, with D hard to call. CDR3 size: 12 residues. Germline CDR1 is SEHNR and CDR2 is FQNEAQ (reference sequence). The V end was cut by 1 base, the J end by 3 bases, with 3 bases between. Here the CDR3 DNA reads TGTGCCAGCAGCTTAGTAGACACTGAAGCTTTCTTT. Residues: CASSLVDTEAFF.

This CDR3 reads CASSLGAPTDTQYF. The DNA for the CDR3 is TGCGCCAGCAGTTTAGGGGCACCCACAGATACGCAGTATTTT. The rearrangement uses TRBV5-1 and TRBJ2-3; TRBD1 might be the D (5 bases). Trimming stripped 5 bases from V and 2 bases from J, with 12 bases between. Looked up from germline, CDR1 is SGHRS and CDR2 is YFSETQ. The CDR3 is made up of 14 amino acids.

The sample holds a few counts of this clone. CDR3 DNA sequence: TGTGCCAGCACATCGGACAGGGGAAACTATGGCTACACCTTC. It is translated as CASTSDRGNYGYTF. The chain uses TRBV11-2 and TRBJ1-2; 9 bases line up with TRBD1. The V segment lost 7 bases and the J segment 2 bases; nucleotides outside the gene matches: 5. CDR3 length: 14 amino acids. The germline gives CDR1 SGHAT, CDR2 FQNNGV.

The chain carries TRBV21-1 and TRBJ1-5; the D call TRBD1 from the table was never checked on the DNA. TRBV21-1 constitutes a pseudogene. The CDR3 is 23 amino acids. The CDR3 nucleotides read TGTGCCAGCAGCAAAGAGAAAATTTGCGCCGGGACAGGCAAACCTTATAGCAATCAGCCCCAGCATTTT. It specifies CASSKEKICAGTGKPYSNQPQHF.

V usage is TRBV7-9 and J usage is TRBJ2-1, with 7 bases matching TRBD2. The CDR3 is 11 residues long. Trimming took 5 bases from V and 13 from J; bases not matched to a gene: 5. Germline CDR1 reads SEHNR; CDR2 reads FQNEAQ (reference sequence). In nucleotides, the CDR3 is TGTGCCAGCAGCACAACGGGACTACAGTTCTTC. This sequence encodes CASSTTGLQFF. Drawing the rest from reference TRBV7-9 and TRBJ2-1, the complete variable domain is DTGVSQNPRHKITKRGQNVTFRCDPISEHNRLYWYRQTLGQGPEFLTYFQNEAQLEKSRLLSDRFSAERPKGSFSTLEIQRTEQGDSAMYLCASSTTGLQFFGPGTRLTVL.